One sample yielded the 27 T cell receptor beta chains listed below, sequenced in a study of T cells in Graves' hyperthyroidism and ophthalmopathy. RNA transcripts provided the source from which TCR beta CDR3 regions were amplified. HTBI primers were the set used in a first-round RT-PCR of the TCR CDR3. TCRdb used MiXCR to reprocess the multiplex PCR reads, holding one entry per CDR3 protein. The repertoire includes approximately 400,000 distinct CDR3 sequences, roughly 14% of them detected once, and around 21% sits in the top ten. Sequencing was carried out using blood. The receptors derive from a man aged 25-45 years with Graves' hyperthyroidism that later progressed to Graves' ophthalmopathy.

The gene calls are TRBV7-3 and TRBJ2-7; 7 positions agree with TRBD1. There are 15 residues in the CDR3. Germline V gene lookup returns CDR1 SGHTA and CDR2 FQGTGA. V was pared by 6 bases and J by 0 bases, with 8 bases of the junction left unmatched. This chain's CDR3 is CASRFRGISSYEQYF. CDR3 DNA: TGTGCCAGCAGGTTCAGGGGGATTAGCTCCTACGAGCAGTACTTC.

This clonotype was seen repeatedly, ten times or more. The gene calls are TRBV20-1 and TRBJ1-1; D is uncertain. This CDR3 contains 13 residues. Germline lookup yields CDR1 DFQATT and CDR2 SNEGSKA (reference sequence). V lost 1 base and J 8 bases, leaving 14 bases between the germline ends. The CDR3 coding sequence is TGCAGTGCTAGAGTCCTACGAGGTACCGAAGCTTTCTTT. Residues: CSARVLRGTEAFF.

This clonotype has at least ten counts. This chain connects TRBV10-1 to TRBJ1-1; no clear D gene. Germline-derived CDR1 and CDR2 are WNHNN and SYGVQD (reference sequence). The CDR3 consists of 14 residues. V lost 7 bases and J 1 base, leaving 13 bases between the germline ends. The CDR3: CASIRAEKNTEAFF. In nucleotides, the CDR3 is TGCGCCAGCATCCGGGCAGAGAAGAACACTGAAGCTTTCTTT.

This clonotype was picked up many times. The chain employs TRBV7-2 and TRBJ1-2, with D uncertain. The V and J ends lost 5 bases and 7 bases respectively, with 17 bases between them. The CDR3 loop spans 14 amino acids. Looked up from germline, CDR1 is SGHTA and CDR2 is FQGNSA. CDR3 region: CASSLGKGTGGYTF. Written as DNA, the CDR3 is TGTGCCAGCAGCCTAGGGAAGGGAACTGGTGGCTACACCTTC.

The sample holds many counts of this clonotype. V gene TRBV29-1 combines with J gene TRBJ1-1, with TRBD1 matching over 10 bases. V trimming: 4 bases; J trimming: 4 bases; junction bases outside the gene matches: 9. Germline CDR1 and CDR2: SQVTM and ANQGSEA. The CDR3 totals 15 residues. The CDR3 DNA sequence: TGCAGCGTTGTTCTTGGACAGGGGGTTGGCACTGAAGCTTTCTTT. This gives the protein CSVVLGQGVGTEAFF.

CDR3 nucleotides: TGCAGTGCGACCGGGACAGGGGACAGGAATGAGCAGTTCTTC. This codes for CSATGTGDRNEQFF. The V and J genes are TRBV20-1 and TRBJ2-1; 10 nucleotides line up with TRBD1. The CDR3 extends over 14 amino acids. J was trimmed by 7 bases and V by 6 bases; bases with no gene match: 9. Germline V gene data show CDR1 as DFQATT and CDR2 as SNEGSKA (reference sequence).

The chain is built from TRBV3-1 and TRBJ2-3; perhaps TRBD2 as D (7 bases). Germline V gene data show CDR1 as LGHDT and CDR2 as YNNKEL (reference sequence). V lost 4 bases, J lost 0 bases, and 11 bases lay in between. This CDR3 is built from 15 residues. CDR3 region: CASSRRGPSTDTQYF. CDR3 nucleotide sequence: TGTGCCAGCAGCCGGCGGGGGCCCAGCACAGATACGCAGTATTTT.

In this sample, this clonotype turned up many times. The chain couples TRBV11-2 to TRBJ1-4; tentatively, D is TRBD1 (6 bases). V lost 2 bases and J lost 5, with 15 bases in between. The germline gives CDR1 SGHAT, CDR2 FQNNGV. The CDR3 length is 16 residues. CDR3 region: CASSLRADSPNEKLFF. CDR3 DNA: TGTGCCAGCAGCTTACGCGCGGACAGCCCAAATGAAAAACTGTTTTTT. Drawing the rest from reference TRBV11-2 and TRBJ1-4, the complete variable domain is EAGVAQSPRYKIIEKRQSVAFWCNPISGHATLYWYQQILGQGPKLLIQFQNNGVVDDSQLPKDRFSAERLKGVDSTLKIQPAKLEDSAVYLCASSLRADSPNEKLFFGSGTQLSVL.

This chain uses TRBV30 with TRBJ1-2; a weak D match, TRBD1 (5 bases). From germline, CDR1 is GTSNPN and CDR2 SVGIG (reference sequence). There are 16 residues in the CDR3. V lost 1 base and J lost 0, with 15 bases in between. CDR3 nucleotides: TGTGCCTGGAGTGGGGGGATGGAGGACTCTAACTATGGCTACACCTTC. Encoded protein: CAWSGGMEDSNYGYTF.

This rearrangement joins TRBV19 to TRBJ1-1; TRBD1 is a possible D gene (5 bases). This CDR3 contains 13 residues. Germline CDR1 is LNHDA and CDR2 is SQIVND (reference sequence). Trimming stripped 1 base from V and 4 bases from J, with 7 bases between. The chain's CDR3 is CASSIVQGTEAFF. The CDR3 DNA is TGTGCCAGTAGTATAGTGCAGGGCACTGAAGCTTTCTTT.

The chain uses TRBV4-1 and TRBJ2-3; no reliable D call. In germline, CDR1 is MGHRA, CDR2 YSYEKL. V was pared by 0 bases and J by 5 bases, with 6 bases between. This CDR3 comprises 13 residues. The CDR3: CASSQEPRDTQYF. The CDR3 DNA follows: TGCGCCAGCAGCCAAGAACCTAGAGATACGCAGTATTTT.

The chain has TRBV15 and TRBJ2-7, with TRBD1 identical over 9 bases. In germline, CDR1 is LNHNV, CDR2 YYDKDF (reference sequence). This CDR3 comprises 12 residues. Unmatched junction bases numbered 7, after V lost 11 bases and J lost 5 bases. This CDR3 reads CAVGDRANEQYF. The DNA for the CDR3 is TGTGCCGTTGGGGACAGGGCCAACGAGCAGTACTTC. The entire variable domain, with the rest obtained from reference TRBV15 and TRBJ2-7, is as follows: DAMVIQNPRYQVTQFGKPVTLSCSQTLNHNVMYWYQQKSSQAPKLLFHYYDKDFNNEADTPDNFQSRRPNTSFCFLDIRSPGLGDTAMYLCAVGDRANEQYFGPGTRLTVT.

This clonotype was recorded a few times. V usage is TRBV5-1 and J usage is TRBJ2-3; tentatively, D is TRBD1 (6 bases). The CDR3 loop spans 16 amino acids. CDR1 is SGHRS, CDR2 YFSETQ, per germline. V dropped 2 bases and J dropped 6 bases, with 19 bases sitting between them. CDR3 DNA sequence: TGCGCCAGCAGCTTTCGACAGGTAGGGCCAGGGGATACGCAGTATTTT. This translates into CASSFRQVGPGDTQYF.

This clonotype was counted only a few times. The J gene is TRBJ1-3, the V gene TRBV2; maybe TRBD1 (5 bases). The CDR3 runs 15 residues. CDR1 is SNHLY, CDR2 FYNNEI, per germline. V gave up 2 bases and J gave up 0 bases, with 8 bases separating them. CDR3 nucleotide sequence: TGTGCCAGCAGTGAACAGGGTCACTCTGGAAACACCATATATTTT. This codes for CASSEQGHSGNTIYF.

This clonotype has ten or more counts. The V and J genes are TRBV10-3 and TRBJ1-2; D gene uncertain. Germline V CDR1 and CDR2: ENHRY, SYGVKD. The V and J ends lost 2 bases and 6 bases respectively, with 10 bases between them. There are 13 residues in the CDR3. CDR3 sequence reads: CAISEGPPDGYTF. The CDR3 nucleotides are TGTGCCATCAGTGAGGGGCCCCCCGATGGCTACACCTTC.

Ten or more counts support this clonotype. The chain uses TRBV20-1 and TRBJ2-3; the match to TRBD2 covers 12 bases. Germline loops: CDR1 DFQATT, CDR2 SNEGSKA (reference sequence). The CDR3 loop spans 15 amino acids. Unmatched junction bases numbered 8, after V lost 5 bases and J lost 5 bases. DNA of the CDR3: TGCAGTGCTTCTTCTAGCGGGGGGGCTGGAGATACGCAGTATTTT. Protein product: CSASSSGGAGDTQYF.

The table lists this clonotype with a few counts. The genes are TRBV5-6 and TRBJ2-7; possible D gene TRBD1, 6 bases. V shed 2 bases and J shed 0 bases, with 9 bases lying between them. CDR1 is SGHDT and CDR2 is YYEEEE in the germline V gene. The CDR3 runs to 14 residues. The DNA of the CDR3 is TGTGCCAGCAGCTTCAGGGGTAGCTCCTACGAGCAGTACTTC. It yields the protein CASSFRGSSYEQYF.

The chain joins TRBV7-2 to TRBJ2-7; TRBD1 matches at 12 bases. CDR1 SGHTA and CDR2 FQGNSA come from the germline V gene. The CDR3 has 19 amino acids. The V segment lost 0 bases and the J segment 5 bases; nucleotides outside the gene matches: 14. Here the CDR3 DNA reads TGTGCCAGCAGCTTAGCGGGCTTGGGGGACAGGGGGCCTCGGCACGAGCAGTACTTC. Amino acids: CASSLAGLGDRGPRHEQYF.

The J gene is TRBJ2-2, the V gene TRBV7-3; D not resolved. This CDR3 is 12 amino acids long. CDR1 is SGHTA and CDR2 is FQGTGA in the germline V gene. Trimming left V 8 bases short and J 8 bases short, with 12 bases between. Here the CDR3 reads CASGRLGGELFF. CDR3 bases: TGTGCCAGCGGACGCTTGGGGGGGGAGCTGTTTTTT.

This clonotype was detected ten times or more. This CDR3 is CAWSKVYLGYTF. In nucleotides, the CDR3 is TGTGCCTGGAGTAAGGTCTATCTGGGCTACACCTTC. The rearrangement joins TRBV30 to TRBJ1-2; no reliable D call. Trimming took 2 bases from V and 8 from J, leaving 12 bases between them. CDR1 is GTSNPN and CDR2 is SVGIG in the germline V gene (reference sequence). This CDR3 has 12 residues.

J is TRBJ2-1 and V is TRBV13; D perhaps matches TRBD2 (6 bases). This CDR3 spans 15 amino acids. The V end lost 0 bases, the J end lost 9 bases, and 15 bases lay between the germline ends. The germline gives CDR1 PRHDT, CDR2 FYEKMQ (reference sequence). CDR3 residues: CASSLGLGGRREQFF. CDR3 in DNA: TGTGCCAGCAGCTTAGGCCTGGGGGGAAGGCGTGAGCAGTTCTTC.

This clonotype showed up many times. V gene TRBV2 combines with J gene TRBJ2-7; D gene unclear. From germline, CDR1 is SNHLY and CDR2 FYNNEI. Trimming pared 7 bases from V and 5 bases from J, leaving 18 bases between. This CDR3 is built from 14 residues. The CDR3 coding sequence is TGTGCCAGCACCCCCAATACGGCGGAGCACGAGCAGTACTTC. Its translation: CASTPNTAEHEQYF. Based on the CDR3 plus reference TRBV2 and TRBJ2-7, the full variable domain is EPEVTQTPSHQVTQMGQEVILRCVPISNHLYFYWYRQILGQKVEFLVSFYNNEISEKSEIFDDQFSVERPDGSNFTLKIRSTKLEDSAMYFCASTPNTAEHEQYFGPGTRLTVT.

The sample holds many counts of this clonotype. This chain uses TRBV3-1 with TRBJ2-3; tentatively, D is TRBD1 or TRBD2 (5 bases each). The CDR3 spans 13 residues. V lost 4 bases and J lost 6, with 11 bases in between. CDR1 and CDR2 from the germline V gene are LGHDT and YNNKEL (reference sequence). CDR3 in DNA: TGTGCCAGCAGCCTCGGGACCTTGGATACGCAGTATTTT. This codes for CASSLGTLDTQYF.

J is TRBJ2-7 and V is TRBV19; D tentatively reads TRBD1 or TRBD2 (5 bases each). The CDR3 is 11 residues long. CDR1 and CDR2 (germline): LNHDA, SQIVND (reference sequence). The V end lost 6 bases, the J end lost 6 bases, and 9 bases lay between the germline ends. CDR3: CASSSGSEQYF. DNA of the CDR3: TGTGCCAGTAGCTCAGGGAGCGAGCAGTACTTC. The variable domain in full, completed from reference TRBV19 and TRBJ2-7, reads DGGITQSPKYLFRKEGQNVTLSCEQNLNHDAMYWYRQDPGQGLRLIYYSQIVNDFQKGDIAEGYSVSREKKESFPLTVTSAQKNPTAFYLCASSSGSEQYFGPGTRLTVT.

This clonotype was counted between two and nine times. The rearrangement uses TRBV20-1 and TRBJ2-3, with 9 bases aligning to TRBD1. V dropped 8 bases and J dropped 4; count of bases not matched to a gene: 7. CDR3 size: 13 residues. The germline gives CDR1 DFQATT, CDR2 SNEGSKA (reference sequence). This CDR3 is CSPRDRAADTQYF. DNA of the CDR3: TGCAGTCCCAGGGACAGGGCGGCAGATACGCAGTATTTT.

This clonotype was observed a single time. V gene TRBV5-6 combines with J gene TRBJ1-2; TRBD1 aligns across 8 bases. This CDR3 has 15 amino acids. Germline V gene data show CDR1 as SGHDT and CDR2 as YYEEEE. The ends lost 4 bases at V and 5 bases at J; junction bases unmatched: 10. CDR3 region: CASSPGQGGWYGYTF. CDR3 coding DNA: TGTGCCAGCAGCCCAGGACAGGGAGGATGGTATGGCTACACCTTC. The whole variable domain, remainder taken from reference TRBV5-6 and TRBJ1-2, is DAGVTQSPTHLIKTRGQQVTLRCSPKSGHDTVSWYQQALGQGPQFIFQYYEEEERQRGNFPDRFSGHQFPNYSSELNVNALLLGDSALYLCASSPGQGGWYGYTFGSGTRLTVV.

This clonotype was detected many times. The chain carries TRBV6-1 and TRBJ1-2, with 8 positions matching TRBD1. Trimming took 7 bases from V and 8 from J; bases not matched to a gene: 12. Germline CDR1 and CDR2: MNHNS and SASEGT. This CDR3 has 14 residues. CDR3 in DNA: TGTGCCAGCACACCCTTCCAGGGGGCGGGGGGCTACACCTTC. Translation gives CASTPFQGAGGYTF.